The subject of this entry is one TCR beta chain. The data belong to a study of blood T cells in healthy people across ages. Next came a second PCR, run for about 7 to 12 cycles, which used a sample-barcoded 5' primer along with a J-beta primer mix. TCRdb re-called the 5' RACE reads with MiXCR, one entry per CDR3 protein. The top ten hold more than 6% of the sample, which has 1.5 million to 2 million distinct CDR3 sequences, 25% to 30% seen once. The CDR3 runs 21 residues. Losses at the gene ends were 5 bases for V and 0 bases for J; bases not matched to a gene: 19. Every sample had a minimum of 7 million PBMCs isolated. The authors extracted at least 6 micrograms of total RNA per sample.

This receptor was taken from a woman in her twenties or thirties in good health. Material: blood. The J gene is TRBJ2-1, the V gene TRBV12-3 or TRBV12-4, with TRBD2 matching 10 bases. This CDR3 is CASSPRILLVSGGASYNEQFF. The CDR3 DNA follows: TGTGCCAGCAGTCCGCGAATCCTCTTGGTCAGCGGGGGGGCCTCCTACAATGAGCAGTTCTTC.